The 28 T cell receptor beta chains listed next were all sequenced from one sample in a study of naive and memory T cell subsets. A UMI-containing oligonucleotide was joined by 3' ligation to the TCR cDNA template. Four PCR rounds used nested alpha and beta constant region primers plus the SP2 primer. MiXCR was run by TCRdb on the 5' RACE reads, yielding one entry per CDR3 protein. Seen here are tens of thousands of distinct CDR3 sequences, 7.6% observed once, and the top ten hold around a tenth. The origin of the receptors is a female donor in good health.

This clonotype has at least ten counts. The chain is built from TRBV6-2 or TRBV6-3 and TRBJ2-3, with D perhaps assigned TRBD1 or TRBD2 (5 bases each). Germline assignment: CDR1 MNHEY and CDR2 SVGEGT. The V and J ends lost 9 bases and 4 bases respectively, with 17 bases between them. This CDR3 comprises 14 residues. CDR3 sequence reads: CASRRDHNSDTQYF. CDR3 sequence (DNA): TGTGCCAGTCGCCGGGACCATAATTCAGATACGCAGTATTTT.

This clonotype occurred a few times. V and J are TRBV15 and TRBJ1-5; D may be TRBD1 (5 bases). This CDR3 contains 15 residues. Germline CDR1 is LNHNV and CDR2 is YYDKDF (reference sequence). Trimming stripped 7 bases from V and 5 bases from J, with 18 bases between. This CDR3 is CATTNLRDEDQPQHF. Here the CDR3 DNA reads TGTGCCACCACCAACCTTAGGGACGAAGATCAGCCCCAGCATTTT.

This clonotype was counted between two and nine times. The chain combines TRBV20-1 with TRBJ2-7, with TRBD1 matching over 7 bases. Germline CDR1 DFQATT, CDR2 SNEGSKA (reference sequence). This CDR3 has 14 amino acids. Trimming removed 6 bases from V and 0 bases from J; junction bases left unmatched: 8. The CDR3 loop reads CSALGQVLSYEQYF. Here the CDR3 DNA reads TGCAGTGCGCTCGGACAGGTTCTCTCCTACGAGCAGTACTTC.

This clonotype was observed at least ten times. The gene calls are TRBV18 and TRBJ1-4; D is ambiguous. Germline V gene data show CDR1 as KGHSH and CDR2 as LQKENI. Trimming cost V 0 bases and J 5 bases, with 4 bases left between them. This CDR3 has 13 amino acids. The CDR3 is CASSPPGNEKLFF. The CDR3 nucleotides are TGTGCCAGCTCACCACCCGGAAATGAAAAACTGTTTTTT.

Details on this clonotype: The junction does not match germline at one end; this may be a read error. J is TRBJ1-2 and V is TRBV25-1; D not resolved. The CDR3 consists of 14 residues. The germline V gene has CDR1 MGHDK and CDR2 SYGVNS. CDR3 nucleotides: TGTGCCAGCAGTGAATATCACGGCAACTATGGCGACACCTTC. Its protein product is CASSEYHGNYGDTF.

This chain uses TRBV6-2 or TRBV6-3 with TRBJ1-5; no reliable D call. The CDR3 spans 13 residues. The germline V and J ends were trimmed by 6 bases and 10 bases, with 16 bases remaining between them. CDR1 and CDR2 (germline): MNHEY, SVGEGT. The CDR3 bases are TGTGCCAGCAGCCCCAGAGGGTCGAGACCCCAGCATTTT. It yields the protein CASSPRGSRPQHF.

The chain recombines TRBV7-6 with TRBJ1-4, with D possibly matching TRBD1 (6 bases). CDR3 length equals 16 residues. Deletions cut 2 bases from V and 7 bases from J, with 17 bases between. Per the germline V gene, CDR1 is SGHVS and CDR2 is FNYEAQ. The CDR3 DNA reads as TGTGCCAGCAGCTTACCAGGGGAGGGGGAAGCTGAAAAACTGTTTTTT. As protein: CASSLPGEGEAEKLFF.

The chain couples TRBV20-1 to TRBJ1-5, with D tentatively TRBD1 (6 bases). CDR1 is DFQATT, CDR2 SNEGSKA, per germline (reference sequence). Trimming stripped 2 bases from V and 3 bases from J, with 8 bases between. The CDR3 is 13 amino acids. The CDR3 bases are TGCAGTGCTAGAACAGGGCCCAATCAGCCCCAGCATTTT. Translating it yields CSARTGPNQPQHF.

The chain carries TRBV5-6 and TRBJ2-6; D is undetermined. Germline V gene lookup returns CDR1 SGHDT and CDR2 YYEEEE. V lost 4 bases and J 2 bases, leaving 13 bases between the germline ends. This CDR3 comprises 16 residues. The DNA of the CDR3 is TGTGCCAGCAGCCCTGCTTGGGGTGCTGGGGCCAACGTCCTGACTTTC. This translates into CASSPAWGAGANVLTF.

The chain combines TRBV30 with TRBJ2-6, with D hard to call. CDR3 size: 13 residues. The germline gives CDR1 GTSNPN, CDR2 SVGIG (reference sequence). V lost 3 bases to trimming and J lost 5 bases, with 8 bases between them. The CDR3 here is CAWRPPWANVLTF. CDR3 in DNA: TGTGCCTGGAGACCCCCCTGGGCCAACGTCCTGACTTTC. The entire variable domain, with the rest obtained from reference TRBV30 and TRBJ2-6, is as follows: SQTIHQWPATLVQPVGSPLSLECTVEGTSNPNLYWYRQAAGRGLQLLFYSVGIGQISSEVPQNLSASRPQDRQFILSSKKLLLSDSGFYLCAWRPPWANVLTFGAGSRLTVL.

This clonotype has just a few counts. This chain connects TRBV10-3 to TRBJ2-3; D not certain. The CDR3 covers 14 residues. Trimming took 3 bases from V and 1 from J, leaving 8 bases between them. Germline V lookup: CDR1 ENHRY, CDR2 SYGVKD. CDR3 residues: CAISDPLRTDTQYF. Written as DNA, the CDR3 is TGTGCCATCAGTGACCCTCTCCGCACAGATACGCAGTATTTT.

The genes are TRBV20-1 and TRBJ2-5, with 8 bases lining up with TRBD2. The trim removed 1 base at V and 2 bases at J, leaving 6 bases unmatched. Germline-derived CDR1 and CDR2 are DFQATT and SNEGSKA (reference sequence). The CDR3 spans 15 residues. The CDR3 DNA reads as TGCAGTGCTAGAGCCCACGGGGGGGGGCAAGAGACCCAGTACTTC. It codes for CSARAHGGGQETQYF.

This chain joins TRBV7-2 and TRBJ2-3; 11 bases line up with TRBD2. CDR3 length: 17 residues. V dropped 7 bases and J dropped 3; count of bases not matched to a gene: 12. The germline gives CDR1 SGHTA, CDR2 FQGNSA. The chain's CDR3 is CASTGGGLAGGTDTQYF. CDR3 DNA sequence: TGTGCCAGCACCGGAGGGGGGCTAGCGGGGGGAACAGATACGCAGTATTTT.

The table lists this clonotype with a few counts. The chain has TRBV5-4 and TRBJ1-2; 7 positions agree with TRBD1. The CDR3 runs to 15 residues. V trimming: 4 bases; J trimming: 7 bases; junction bases outside the gene matches: 13. Per germline, CDR1 SGHNT and CDR2 YYREEE (reference sequence). The chain's CDR3 is CASSATGQLMGGYTF. In DNA form, the CDR3 reads TGTGCCAGCAGCGCTACGGGACAGTTGATGGGTGGCTACACCTTC.

This clonotype was counted at least ten times. The J gene is TRBJ1-5, the V gene TRBV3-1; D remains ambiguous. The CDR3 sequence is 13 residues long. V lost 3 bases to trimming and J lost 7 bases, with 10 bases between them. The germline V gene has CDR1 LGHDT and CDR2 YNNKEL (reference sequence). CDR3 sequence (DNA): TGTGCCAGCAGCCAGGACCTCAACCAGCCCCAGCATTTT. Encoded protein: CASSQDLNQPQHF.

This clonotype was observed at least ten times. The J gene is TRBJ2-7, the V gene TRBV6-6; D unclear. Trimming removed 5 bases from V and 3 bases from J, with 5 bases in between. The CDR3 consists of 11 residues. The germline V gene encodes CDR1 MNHNY and CDR2 SVGAGI (reference sequence). The CDR3 nucleotides read TGTGCCAGCAGTGTGGGCTACGAGCAGTACTTC. It codes for CASSVGYEQYF.

This clonotype was seen ten or more times. The V and J genes are TRBV20-1 and TRBJ2-7, with 9 positions matching TRBD1. Trimming at V came to 3 bases and at J to 4 bases, leaving 10 bases not matched to a gene. This CDR3 spans 15 amino acids. CDR1 and CDR2 from the germline V gene are DFQATT and SNEGSKA (reference sequence). In DNA, the CDR3 is TGCAGTGCTAGGTCGTCCGGGACAGGGAGGTACGAGCAGTACTTC. Protein sequence: CSARSSGTGRYEQYF.

This clonotype was counted between two and nine times. The chain has TRBV12-3 or TRBV12-4 and TRBJ1-1; 7 bases agree with TRBD1. V trimming: 6 bases; J trimming: 0 bases; junction bases outside the gene matches: 10. This CDR3 has 16 amino acids. Here the CDR3 DNA reads TGTGCCAGCAGGACCGGACAGGTTGGCATGAACACTGAAGCTTTCTTT. Encoded protein: CASRTGQVGMNTEAFF.

This clonotype was recorded at least ten times. The rearrangement joins TRBV9 to TRBJ2-6; D gene unclear. Trimming stripped 7 bases from V and 0 bases from J, with 5 bases between. The CDR3 contains 13 residues. CDR1 and CDR2 from the germline V gene are SGDLS and YYNGEE. CDR3 loop: CASELSGANVLTF. DNA for the CDR3: TGTGCCAGCGAGCTCTCTGGGGCCAACGTCCTGACTTTC.

This chain connects TRBV7-9 to TRBJ2-5; 11 bases are shared with TRBD2. The J segment lost 5 bases and the V segment lost 0 bases, leaving 17 bases of the junction unmatched. Germline V CDR1 and CDR2: SEHNR, FQNEAQ (reference sequence). This CDR3 region has 20 residues. The CDR3 spells CASSLASSGGNRHQRETQYF. The CDR3, as DNA: TGTGCCAGCAGCTTAGCCTCTAGCGGGGGGAACCGACATCAAAGGGAGACCCAGTACTTC.

This clonotype came up many times. V usage is TRBV9 and J usage is TRBJ2-2; D is unresolved. The CDR3 runs 13 residues. V was trimmed by 4 bases and J by 4 bases, leaving 8 bases between them. Looked up from germline, CDR1 is SGDLS and CDR2 is YYNGEE. For the CDR3, the DNA is TGTGCCAGCAGCCCTAAATTCACCGGGGAGCTGTTTTTT. The encoded protein is CASSPKFTGELFF.

This clonotype was seen many times. V usage is TRBV20-1 and J usage is TRBJ1-6; D not resolved. Germline values: CDR1 DFQATT, CDR2 SNEGSKA (reference sequence). This CDR3 comprises 16 residues. Between the trimmed V and J ends, which lost 3 bases and 9 bases, there was a span of 21 bases. The CDR3 reads CSARARRGPGVSPLHF. The DNA for the CDR3 is TGCAGTGCTAGGGCGAGGCGGGGTCCCGGGGTTTCACCCCTCCACTTT.

The genes are TRBV4-2 and TRBJ1-1; D gene ambiguous. V was trimmed by 0 bases and J by 2 bases, leaving 10 bases between them. CDR1 is LGHNA, CDR2 YNFKEQ, per germline. This CDR3 comprises 15 residues. CDR3 region: CASSQEFGENTEAFF. The CDR3 nucleotides are TGTGCCAGCAGCCAAGAATTCGGAGAAAACACTGAAGCTTTCTTT.

This clonotype was detected a few times. CDR3 region: CSVLREGEPLTEAFF. In nucleotides, the CDR3 is TGCAGCGTTTTAAGGGAGGGGGAGCCGCTCACTGAAGCTTTCTTT. The chain combines TRBV29-1 with TRBJ1-1; D is perhaps TRBD1 (6 bases). The germline gives CDR1 SQVTM, CDR2 ANQGSEA. Trimming took 5 bases from V and 4 from J, leaving 20 bases between them. The CDR3 extends over 15 amino acids.

The V gene is TRBV2, the J gene TRBJ1-6; possible D gene TRBD1, 5 bases. CDR3 length: 16 residues. CDR1 and CDR2 (germline): SNHLY, FYNNEI. The V gene lost 10 bases and the J gene lost 0 bases, with 16 bases spanning the gap. This chain's CDR3 is CATINAGSSYNSPLHF. The CDR3 coding sequence is TGTGCCACCATCAACGCAGGGAGCTCCTATAATTCACCCCTCCACTTT.

Many counts were recorded for this clonotype. The chain joins TRBV6-2 or TRBV6-3 to TRBJ2-1; possible D gene TRBD2, 6 bases. V was shortened by 2 bases and J by 8 bases, with 19 bases between the two germline ends. Germline values: CDR1 MNHEY, CDR2 SVGEGT. The CDR3 runs to 16 residues. The CDR3 bases are TGTGCCAGCAGTTACGGCGGGGCTCAACTAGTCTATGAGCAGTTCTTC. Amino acid sequence: CASSYGGAQLVYEQFF.

This clonotype was counted many times. The chain recombines TRBV20-1 with TRBJ2-1; either TRBD1 or TRBD2 may supply D (5 bases each). The CDR3 totals 13 residues. V lost 4 bases and J lost 5, with 12 bases in between. Germline V gene data show CDR1 as DFQATT and CDR2 as SNEGSKA (reference sequence). The CDR3 here is CSATRDQNNEQFF. As DNA, the CDR3 is TGCAGTGCTACCCGGGACCAGAACAATGAGCAGTTCTTC.

This clonotype was found a few times. The J gene is TRBJ1-3, the V gene TRBV7-2, with TRBD1 matching over 7 bases. This CDR3 contains 14 residues. Trimming took 5 bases from V and 4 from J; bases not matched to a gene: 5. Germline values: CDR1 SGHTA, CDR2 FQGNSA. The CDR3 sequence: CASSGQAGGNTIYF. CDR3 nucleotide sequence: TGTGCCAGCAGCGGACAGGCCGGCGGAAACACCATATATTTT.